The next 25 T cell receptor beta chains were all read from a single sample in a study of T cell repertoires in ileal Crohn's disease. Profiled with immunoSEQ multiplex PCR; TCRdb holds only in-frame clones, not every one. The sample has about 59,000 clones; 70% to 90% are singletons. Time point defined: neoterminal ileum biopsy at postoperative endoscopy, about 6 months after surgery. Sequenced material: ileal tissue. These receptors came from an adult with Crohn's disease.

The V and J genes are TRBV27 and TRBJ2-2, with 9 bases matching TRBD1. The CDR3 sequence is 15 residues long. The germline gives CDR1 MNHEY, CDR2 SMNVEV (reference sequence). With V trimmed by 7 bases and J by 5 bases, 8 bases remained unmatched. CDR3 residues: CASKPGQGLTGELFF. CDR3 bases: TGTGCCAGCAAACCGGGACAGGGTCTTACCGGGGAGCTGTTTTTT.

V and J are TRBV6-1 and TRBJ1-3; no definite D call. The length of the CDR3 is 18 residues. V was clipped by 3 bases and J by 4 bases, with 22 bases between them. Germline CDR1 and CDR2: MNHNS and SASEGT. The CDR3 region has the DNA TGTGCCAGCAGTGATGTGCAGGACTACCCTTGGGAAGGAAACACCATATATTTT. Translation gives CASSDVQDYPWEGNTIYF.

This clone was counted a single time. The rearrangement joins TRBV5-6 to TRBJ1-5; 11 bases fit TRBD1. This CDR3 has 13 residues. J gave up 9 bases and V 3 bases, and 2 bases lay outside the gene matches. CDR1 SGHDT and CDR2 YYEEEE come from the germline V gene. The CDR3 bases are TGTGCCAGCAGCTCCGGGACAGGGGGGCCCCAGCATTTT. Its protein is CASSSGTGGPQHF.

The rearrangement joins TRBV1 to TRBJ1-2. TRBV1 has pseudogene status. The CDR3 spans 13 residues. CDR3 coding DNA: TGCACCAGCAGCCCACGCGGGGGCCGTGGCTACACCTTC. It specifies CTSSPRGGRGYTF.

This CDR3 is CASSIGAINEQFF. CDR3 nucleotides: TGTGCCAGTAGTATTGGAGCGATTAATGAGCAGTTCTTC. V is TRBV19 and J is TRBJ2-1; D is unclear. CDR3 size: 13 residues. Germline CDR1 and CDR2: LNHDA and SQIVND (reference sequence). V dropped 3 bases and J dropped 7 bases, with 10 bases sitting between them.

This clone was seen only once. The chain recombines TRBV5-6 with TRBJ1-1; 7 positions match TRBD1. V dropped 3 bases and J dropped 2; count of bases not matched to a gene: 10. This CDR3 is built from 16 residues. In germline, CDR1 is SGHDT, CDR2 YYEEEE. The CDR3: CASSSTGQGGNTEAFF. For the CDR3, the DNA is TGTGCCAGCAGCTCGACAGGGCAGGGGGGTAACACTGAAGCTTTCTTT.

The chain joins TRBV2 to TRBJ1-6; D is unclear. Trimming removed 7 bases from V and 13 bases from J, with 20 bases in between. The germline CDR1 and CDR2 sequences are SNHLY and FYNNEI. The length of the CDR3 is 14 residues. CDR3 sequence: CASKKERDIGPLHF. The CDR3 nucleotides are TGTGCCAGCAAAAAGGAGAGGGATATTGGGCCCCTCCACTTT.

The genes are TRBV9 and TRBJ1-1; the D is unclear. Germline assignment: CDR1 SGDLS and CDR2 YYNGEE. This CDR3 spans 14 amino acids. The V end was cut by 4 bases, the J end by 1 base, with 11 bases between. In DNA form, the CDR3 reads TGTGCCAGCAGCTATGGACTATCGAACACTGAAGCTTTCTTT. Encoded protein: CASSYGLSNTEAFF.

The V gene is TRBV5-1, the J gene TRBJ2-7, with a tentative D call TRBD2 (6 bases). V was trimmed by 6 bases and J by 4 bases, leaving 14 bases between them. The CDR3 runs to 13 residues. The germline V gene has CDR1 SGHRS and CDR2 YFSETQ. CDR3 in amino acids: CASNSGSSYEQYF. The CDR3, as DNA: TGCGCCAGCAATTCCGGGAGCTCTTACGAGCAGTACTTC.

This chain joins TRBV2 and TRBJ1-2, with D hard to call. Looked up from germline, CDR1 is SNHLY and CDR2 is FYNNEI. Trimming removed 4 bases at V and 0 bases at J, with 6 bases between. The CDR3 is made up of 13 amino acids. CDR3 sequence reads: CASSVDANYGYTF. CDR3 bases: TGTGCCAGCAGTGTAGATGCTAACTATGGCTACACCTTC.

The rearrangement links TRBV18 to TRBJ1-6; 8 nucleotides agree with TRBD1. Looked up from germline, CDR1 is KGHSH and CDR2 is LQKENI. This CDR3 is 16 amino acids long. The J segment lost 6 bases and the V segment lost 0 bases, leaving 4 bases of the junction unmatched. The CDR3 spells CASSPPRTGFNSPLHF. The CDR3 coding sequence is TGTGCCAGCTCACCACCGAGGACAGGGTTTAATTCACCCCTCCACTTT.

CDR3 residues: CASSHPESSRVFNNEQFF. In DNA, the CDR3 is TGCGCCAGCAGCCACCCGGAGAGTAGCAGGGTTTTTAACAATGAGCAGTTCTTC. The chain has TRBV4-1 and TRBJ2-1, with D perhaps TRBD1 (5 bases). CDR3 length equals 18 residues. Trimming removed 3 bases at V and 5 bases at J, with 23 bases between. Germline V gives CDR1 MGHRA, CDR2 YSYEKL.

This clone was picked up one time. The V gene is TRBV10-3, the J gene TRBJ1-1, with TRBD1 identical over 7 bases. The germline V gene encodes CDR1 ENHRY and CDR2 SYGVKD. The J segment lost 2 bases and the V segment lost 2 bases, leaving 5 bases of the junction unmatched. CDR3 length: 15 amino acids. The CDR3: CAISEDGTANTEAFF. CDR3 nucleotide sequence: TGTGCCATCAGTGAGGACGGGACAGCAAACACTGAAGCTTTCTTT.

The V call is TRBV29-1, the J call TRBJ1-1; D ambiguous. The CDR3 has 11 residues. CDR1 SQVTM and CDR2 ANQGSEA come from the germline V gene. Trimming took off 3 bases at V and 3 bases at J, with 5 bases between the two ends. DNA for the CDR3: TGCAGCGTTGAGTATGACACTGAAGCTTTCTTT. Translating it yields CSVEYDTEAFF.

V and J are TRBV27 and TRBJ2-4; TRBD1 is a possible D gene (6 bases). The CDR3 runs 15 residues. V dropped 6 bases and J dropped 0 bases, with 12 bases sitting between them. Germline loops: CDR1 MNHEY, CDR2 SMNVEV (reference sequence). The CDR3 protein is CASSLDRLAKNIQYF. For the CDR3, the DNA is TGTGCCAGCAGCCTGGACAGATTAGCCAAAAACATTCAGTACTTC.

The rearrangement joins TRBV20-1 to TRBJ1-2; D is ambiguous. Deletions cut 5 bases from V and 6 bases from J, with 7 bases between. CDR3 length: 10 residues. The germline V gene has CDR1 DFQATT and CDR2 SNEGSKA (reference sequence). DNA for the CDR3: TGCAGTGCTCTCGGGGATGGCTACACCTTC. Protein sequence: CSALGDGYTF.

The V call is TRBV19, the J call TRBJ1-5; D is ambiguous. The germline V and J ends were trimmed by 3 bases and 4 bases, with 16 bases remaining between them. CDR1 is LNHDA and CDR2 is SQIVND in the germline V gene (reference sequence). The CDR3 has 16 residues. The CDR3 sequence: CASSISRGDRNQPQHF. CDR3 bases: TGTGCCAGTAGTATTTCCCGCGGAGACCGAAATCAGCCCCAGCATTTT.

This rearrangement joins TRBV27 to TRBJ1-1; 11 nucleotides align to TRBD1. V was clipped by 2 bases and J by 5 bases; unmatched bases: 4. CDR1 is MNHEY, CDR2 SMNVEV, per germline (reference sequence). CDR3 length: 15 residues. CDR3 amino acids: CASSLGTGGKTEAFF. DNA for the CDR3: TGTGCCAGCAGTTTAGGGACAGGGGGTAAGACTGAAGCTTTCTTT.

The chain is built from TRBV9 and TRBJ2-7; 11 bases line up with TRBD2. There are 15 residues in the CDR3. Germline V lookup: CDR1 SGDLS, CDR2 YYNGEE. V trimming: 4 bases; J trimming: 1 base; junction bases outside the gene matches: 4. The CDR3 is CASSTGTSGSYEQYF. In DNA form, the CDR3 reads TGTGCCAGCAGCACGGGGACTAGCGGATCCTACGAGCAGTACTTC.

CDR3 nucleotides: TGTGCCAGTAGTATAGGGGAGGAGACAGGGCGAAACACCATATATTTT. Translation: CASSIGEETGRNTIYF. This chain connects TRBV19 to TRBJ1-3; 7 bases match TRBD1. Germline V CDR1 and CDR2: LNHDA, SQIVND (reference sequence). This CDR3 has 16 residues. The trim removed 1 base at V and 5 bases at J, leaving 8 bases unmatched.

The chain is built from TRBV30 and TRBJ2-5; TRBD2 aligns across 7 bases. J lost 3 bases, V lost 1 base, and 5 bases had no gene match. CDR3 length equals 14 residues. Germline values: CDR1 GTSNPN, CDR2 SVGIG (reference sequence). The CDR3 sequence: CAWSDGLAEETQYF. CDR3 bases: TGTGCCTGGAGTGATGGTCTAGCGGAAGAGACCCAGTACTTC.

This clone turned up a few times. J is TRBJ1-1 and V is TRBV21-1; TRBD1 is the table's D call, not checked against the DNA. TRBV21-1 is labeled a pseudogene. CDR3 length: 12 amino acids. The CDR3 here is CGEVQGDTEAFF. CDR3 nucleotides: TGTGGAGAGGTCCAAGGGGACACTGAAGCTTTCTTT.

The rearrangement uses TRBV5-1 and TRBJ1-2; D might be TRBD1 (6 bases). Between the trimmed V and J ends, which lost 4 bases and 4 bases, there was a span of 14 bases. The germline V gene has CDR1 SGHRS and CDR2 YFSETQ. The CDR3 length is 14 residues. This CDR3 reads CASSGTGTIYGYTF. For the CDR3, the DNA is TGCGCCAGCAGCGGAACCGGGACAATCTATGGCTACACCTTC.

The rearrangement links TRBV27 to TRBJ1-2; 8 bases align to TRBD1. CDR1 is MNHEY and CDR2 is SMNVEV in the germline V gene (reference sequence). J lost 7 bases, V lost 3 bases, and 4 bases had no gene match. The CDR3 loop spans 13 amino acids. Here the CDR3 reads CASSFSGGAGYTF. The CDR3 DNA reads TGTGCCAGCAGTTTTTCAGGGGGCGCTGGCTACACCTTC.

This clone is a singleton in its sample. An end of the junction differs from the germline gene, which may be a read error. V gene TRBV7-9 combines with J gene TRBJ1-5, with TRBD1 as a possible D gene (6 bases). CDR1 SEHNR and CDR2 FQNEAQ come from the germline V gene (reference sequence). This CDR3 has 15 amino acids. CDR3 in amino acids: CASSLGTGKNQPQHF. Written as DNA, the CDR3 is TGTGCCAGCAGTTTAGGTACAGGGAAAAATCAGCCCCAGCATTTT.